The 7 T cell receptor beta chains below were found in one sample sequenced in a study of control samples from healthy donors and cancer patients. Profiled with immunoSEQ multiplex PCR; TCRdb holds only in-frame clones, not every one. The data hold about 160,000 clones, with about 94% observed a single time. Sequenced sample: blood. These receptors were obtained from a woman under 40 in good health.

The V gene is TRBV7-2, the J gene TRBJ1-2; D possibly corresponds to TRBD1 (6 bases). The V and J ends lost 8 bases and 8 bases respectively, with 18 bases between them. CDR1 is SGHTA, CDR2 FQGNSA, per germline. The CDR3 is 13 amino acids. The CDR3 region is CASRRRGAQGYTF. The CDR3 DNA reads TGTGCCAGCCGAAGACGGGGGGCGCAGGGCTACACCTTC.

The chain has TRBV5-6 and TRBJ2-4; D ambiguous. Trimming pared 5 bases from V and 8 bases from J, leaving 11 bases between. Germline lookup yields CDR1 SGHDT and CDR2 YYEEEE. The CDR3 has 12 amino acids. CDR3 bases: TGTGCCAGCAGTTCTAGGCCCGACATTCAGTACTTC. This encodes CASSSRPDIQYF.

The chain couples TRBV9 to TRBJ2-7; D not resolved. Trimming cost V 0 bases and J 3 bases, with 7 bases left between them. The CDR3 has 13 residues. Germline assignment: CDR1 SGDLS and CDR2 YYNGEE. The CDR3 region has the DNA TGTGCCAGCAGCGTAGCGGAGAGCTACGAGCAGTACTTC. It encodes CASSVAESYEQYF.

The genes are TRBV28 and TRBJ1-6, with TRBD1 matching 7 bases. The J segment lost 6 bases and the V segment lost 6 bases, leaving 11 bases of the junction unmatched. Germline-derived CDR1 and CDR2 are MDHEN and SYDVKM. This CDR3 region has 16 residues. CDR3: CASRLPGGAFNSPLHF. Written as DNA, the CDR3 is TGTGCCAGCAGACTCCCAGGGGGGGCCTTTAATTCACCCCTCCACTTT.

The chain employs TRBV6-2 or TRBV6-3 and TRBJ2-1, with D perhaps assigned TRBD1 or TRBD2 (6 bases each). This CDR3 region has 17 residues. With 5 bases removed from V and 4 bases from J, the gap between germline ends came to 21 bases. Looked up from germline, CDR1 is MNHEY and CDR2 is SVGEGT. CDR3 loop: CASSEGDIAEVYNEQFF. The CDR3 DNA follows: TGTGCCAGCAGTGAGGGGGATATAGCGGAGGTTTACAATGAGCAGTTCTTC.

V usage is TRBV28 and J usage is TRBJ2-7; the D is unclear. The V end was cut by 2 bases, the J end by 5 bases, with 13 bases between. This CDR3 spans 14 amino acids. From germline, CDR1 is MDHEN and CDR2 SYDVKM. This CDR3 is CASSLGGSWDEQYF. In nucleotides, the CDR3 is TGTGCCAGCAGTTTAGGTGGCTCCTGGGACGAGCAGTACTTC.

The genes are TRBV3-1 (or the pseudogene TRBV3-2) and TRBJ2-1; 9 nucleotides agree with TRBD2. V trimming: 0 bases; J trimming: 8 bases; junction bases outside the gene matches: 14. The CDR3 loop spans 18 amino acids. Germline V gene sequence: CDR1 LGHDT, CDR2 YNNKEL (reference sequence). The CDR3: CASSQDFRSGRSLDEQFF. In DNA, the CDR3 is TGTGCCAGCAGCCAAGATTTCAGGAGCGGGAGGAGCTTGGATGAGCAGTTCTTC.